The 10 T cell receptor beta chains below were found in one sample sequenced in a study of T cells after yellow fever vaccination. TCRdb reanalysed the 5' RACE reads using MiXCR and keeps one entry per CDR3 protein. The repertoire consists of hundreds of thousands of distinct CDR3 sequences, with approximately 13% occurring once and the leading ten covering 15%. Source: PBMCs, taken on the day of the yellow fever booster vaccination. The receptor source for this set is a man aged 25 to 40 who received the YFV17D yellow fever vaccine.

The sample holds many counts of this clonotype. The J gene is TRBJ2-5, the V gene TRBV25-1, with TRBD1 matching 8 bases. CDR1 and CDR2 (germline): MGHDK, SYGVNS. This CDR3 is 14 amino acids long. Germline trimming cut 5 bases from V and 5 bases from J; bases unmatched to any gene: 7. The DNA for the CDR3 is TGTGCCAGCAGTCCGGCAGGGGGCGCGGAGACCCAGTACTTC. It encodes CASSPAGGAETQYF.

The V call is TRBV12-3 or TRBV12-4, the J call TRBJ2-3, with D possibly TRBD1 on 5 matching bases. The CDR3 runs 14 residues. V dropped 3 bases and J dropped 3 bases, with 10 bases sitting between them. CDR3 sequence (DNA): TGTGCCAGCAGTTTCAGGGTTAGGACAGATACGCAGTATTTT. Protein: CASSFRVRTDTQYF.

Details on this clonotype: This clone may be a read error of a much larger clone one base away. This CDR3 is CASSPNIYEQYF. DNA of the CDR3: TGTGCCAGCAGCCCCAACATCTACGAGCAGTACTTC. This chain connects TRBV12-3 or TRBV12-4 to TRBJ2-7; D is unresolved. Trimming shortened V by 6 bases and J by 3 bases, and 9 bases separated the two germline ends. The CDR3 is made up of 12 amino acids.

This clonotype was counted only a few times. The rearrangement uses TRBV7-2 and TRBJ2-2; no clear D. Germline V gene lookup returns CDR1 SGHTA and CDR2 FQGNSA. V was clipped by 1 base and J by 6 bases, with 12 bases between them. This CDR3 contains 15 residues. The CDR3 sequence: CASSLGTGPAGELFF. The CDR3, as DNA: TGTGCCAGCAGCTTAGGCACTGGCCCCGCCGGGGAGCTGTTTTTT.

This clonotype was counted between two and nine times. This sequence joins TRBV24-1 and TRBJ2-2; TRBD2 is a possible D gene (5 bases). Germline lookup yields CDR1 KGHDR and CDR2 SFDVKD. The CDR3 is made up of 15 amino acids. The germline V and J ends were trimmed by 4 bases and 4 bases, with 12 bases remaining between them. The CDR3 coding sequence is TGTGCCACCAGTGACGCCTCTAGCAGCACCGGGGAGCTGTTTTTT. Translated: CATSDASSSTGELFF.

The chain links TRBV4-3 to TRBJ2-5; TRBD2 matches at 7 bases. J was trimmed by 3 bases and V by 2 bases; bases with no gene match: 6. CDR1 is LGHNA and CDR2 is YSLEER in the germline V gene. The CDR3 has 15 residues. Here the CDR3 reads CASSQRGSGEETQYF. CDR3 in DNA: TGCGCCAGCAGCCAACGGGGGAGCGGGGAAGAGACCCAGTACTTC.

This CDR3 reads CASTQGLAGVSEQFF. CDR3 DNA sequence: TGTGCCAGCACCCAAGGACTAGCGGGAGTTAGTGAGCAGTTCTTC. The V and J genes are TRBV6-1 and TRBJ2-1; 13 nucleotides line up with TRBD2. The CDR3 runs 15 residues. Germline CDR1 reads MNHNS; CDR2 reads SASEGT. Trimming removed 7 bases from V and 9 bases from J; junction bases left unmatched: 9.

At least ten counts were recorded for this clonotype. The gene calls are TRBV7-2 and TRBJ1-5, with 9 bases lining up with TRBD1. J was trimmed by 4 bases and V by 5 bases; bases with no gene match: 3. The germline gives CDR1 SGHTA, CDR2 FQGNSA. The CDR3 loop spans 14 amino acids. In DNA, the CDR3 is TGTGCCAGCAGCCCCGACAGGGGGAATCAGCCCCAGCATTTT. This encodes CASSPDRGNQPQHF.

This clonotype has ten or more counts. The rearrangement joins TRBV7-9 to TRBJ2-7; 7 bases are a match to TRBD2. This CDR3 contains 13 residues. CDR1 is SEHNR, CDR2 FQNEAQ, per germline (reference sequence). Trimming took 8 bases from V and 6 from J; bases not matched to a gene: 10. This chain's CDR3 is CASGAGTTAEQYF. CDR3 sequence (DNA): TGTGCCAGCGGGGCTGGGACTACCGCCGAGCAGTACTTC.

The chain links TRBV20-1 to TRBJ2-3, with TRBD2 matching over 8 bases. Germline V gives CDR1 DFQATT, CDR2 SNEGSKA (reference sequence). J gave up 2 bases and V 4 bases, and 8 bases lay outside the gene matches. The CDR3 covers 15 residues. Here the CDR3 reads CSATTIAGITDTQYF. For the CDR3, the DNA is TGCAGTGCTACCACAATAGCGGGGATCACAGATACGCAGTATTTT.